What follows is one TCR beta chain and its context. Its antigen is unknown. This entry is derived from a study of human T cells and chemical hapten exposure. About the study: Readings were taken at 6 days from patch tests that had applied 0.01% DPC to the upper back. Small pooled library volume differences mainly caused per-sample TCR yield variation. Overall study findings and caveats: Sensitizing to DPC left TCRs with a frequency above 1 in 1000 unaltered.

This sample's time point: pre-sensitization, week 0. Treatment defined: therapeutic diphenylcyclopropenone sensitization with weekly scalp DPC. TCRdb passed the RACE reads through MiXCR, listing each CDR3 protein once. The sample comprises about 180,000 distinct CDR3 sequences, roughly 30% of which are singletons, and less than 3.5% rests with the top ten. Specimen: whole blood, collected in connection with sensitization to the hapten diphenylcyclopropenone (DPC). This clonotype was sampled from a woman in her twenties or thirties with alopecia areata. Some clones in this sample may be carry-over from other donors' samples.

The CDR3 region is CASEQTRPNKQFF. DNA for the CDR3: TGTGCCAGCGAACAGACTAGGCCGAATAAGCAGTTCTTC. The V and J genes are TRBV6-2 or TRBV6-3 and TRBJ2-1; perhaps TRBD2 as D (6 bases). V was trimmed by 8 bases and J by 11 bases, leaving 19 bases between them. This CDR3 spans 13 amino acids. Germline values: CDR1 MNHEY, CDR2 SVGEGT.